Sequencing of this T cell receptor beta chain was carried out in a study of blood T cell repertoires in COVID-19. Background on the study: Acute-phase and convalescent COVID-19 samples originated in the United States, Italy and Spain. PBMCs, B-cell-depleted T cells, or T cells were the source of the cDNA or gDNA that made up the material.

Original handling: Amplification from reference gene primers served as the basis for estimated nucleated cell counts. TCRdb's copy holds only in-frame clones and misses some; the assay was immunoSEQ multiplex PCR. The V and J calls and clone size were taken over from that table, and D and trimming were inferred from the DNA. Seen here are about 18,000 clones, roughly four fifths observed once, and the top ten hold approximately 14%. There are 13 residues in the CDR3. Germline loops: CDR1 KGHSY, CDR2 FQNENV. The germline V and J ends were trimmed by 2 bases and 3 bases, with 7 bases remaining between them.

The TCR was taken from a man between 35 and 55 years old with active or convalescent COVID-19. The material sequenced was peripheral blood. The gene calls are TRBV16 and TRBJ1-1, with D uncertain. The CDR3 DNA reads as TGTGCCAGCAGCCAAGAGGGCTACACTGAAGCTTTCTTT. Protein: CASSQEGYTEAFF.